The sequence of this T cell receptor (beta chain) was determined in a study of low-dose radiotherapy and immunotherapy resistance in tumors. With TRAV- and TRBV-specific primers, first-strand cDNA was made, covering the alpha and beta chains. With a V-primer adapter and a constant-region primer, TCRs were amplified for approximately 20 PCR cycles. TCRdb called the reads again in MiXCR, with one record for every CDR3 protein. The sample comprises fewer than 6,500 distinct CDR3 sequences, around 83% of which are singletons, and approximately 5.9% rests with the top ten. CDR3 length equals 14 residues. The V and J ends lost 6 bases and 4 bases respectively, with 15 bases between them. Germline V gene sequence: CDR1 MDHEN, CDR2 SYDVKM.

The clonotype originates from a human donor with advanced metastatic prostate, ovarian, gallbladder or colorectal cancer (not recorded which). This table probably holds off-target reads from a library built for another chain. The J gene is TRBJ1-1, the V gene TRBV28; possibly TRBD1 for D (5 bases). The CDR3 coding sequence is TGTGCCAGCAGCCCTTCGGGGGGAGGCACTGAAGCTTTCTTT. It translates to CASSPSGGGTEAFF. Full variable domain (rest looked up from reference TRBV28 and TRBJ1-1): DVKVTQSSRYLVKRTGEKVFLECVQDMDHENMFWYRQDPGLGLRLIYFSYDVKMKEKGDIPEGYSVSREKKERFSLILESASTNQTSMYLCASSPSGGGTEAFFGQGTRLTVV.